Shown below are 27 T cell receptor beta chains from a single sample sequenced in a study of T cells in tuberculosis. Assay used: immunoSEQ multiplex PCR; TCRdb lists only in-frame clones, some missing. There are approximately 60,000 clones in the sample; 81% occur only once, and 9.5% to 15% lies in the top ten. Cells were sorted from thawed PBMC rested overnight and stained with GMM-loaded CD1B tetramer, viability dye and anti-CD3. C32 glucose monomycolate from Rhodococcus equi was loaded onto the CD1B tetramers. Material for sequencing was CD1b-GMM tetramer-negative cells sorted from PBMCs. Receptors originate from an adult woman with latent tuberculosis.

The chain joins TRBV7-9 to TRBJ2-7; 11 bases line up with TRBD2. The ends lost 4 bases at V and 2 bases at J; junction bases unmatched: 7. Germline V gene sequence: CDR1 SEHNR, CDR2 FQNEAQ (reference sequence). The CDR3 length is 16 residues. For the CDR3, the DNA is TGTGCCAGCAGCTCTCCCGGGACTAGCGGTCCCTACGAGCAGTACTTC. It translates to CASSSPGTSGPYEQYF.

This rearrangement joins TRBV5-1 to TRBJ2-7, with TRBD2 matching 14 bases. The germline CDR1 and CDR2 sequences are SGHRS and YFSETQ. J gave up 1 base and V 3 bases, and 12 bases lay outside the gene matches. CDR3 length equals 19 residues. For the CDR3, the DNA is TGCGCCAGCAGCTCAAAACCGGGACTAGCGGGAGACGGTTCCTACGAGCAGTACTTC. Its translation is CASSSKPGLAGDGSYEQYF. Filled out from reference TRBV5-1 and TRBJ2-7, the complete variable domain reads KAGVTQTPRYLIKTRGQQVTLSCSPISGHRSVSWYQQTPGQGLQFLFEYFSETQRNKGNFPGRFSGRQFSNSRSEMNVSTLELGDSALYLCASSSKPGLAGDGSYEQYFGPGTRLTVT.

The chain couples TRBV19 to TRBJ1-1; no definite D call. The CDR3 spans 13 residues. Germline CDR1 and CDR2: LNHDA and SQIVND (reference sequence). V lost 1 base to trimming and J lost 0 bases, with 3 bases between them. The CDR3 DNA reads TGTGCCAGTAGTATAGCCATGAACACTGAAGCTTTCTTT. Protein sequence: CASSIAMNTEAFF.

This clone was detected once. The chain couples TRBV18 to TRBJ2-2, with D possibly TRBD1 on 5 matching bases. This CDR3 contains 14 residues. Germline V gives CDR1 KGHSH, CDR2 LQKENI. V was shortened by 6 bases and J by 0 bases, with 8 bases between the two germline ends. CDR3 DNA: TGTGCCAGCTCTCGGACACCGAACACCGGGGAGCTGTTTTTT. Its translation: CASSRTPNTGELFF.

The CDR3 spells CASSYRGQALGELFF. DNA of the CDR3: TGTGCCAGCAGTTACAGGGGACAGGCCCTCGGGGAGCTGTTTTTT. The chain uses TRBV6-5 and TRBJ2-2, with 8 nucleotides matching TRBD1. The CDR3 loop spans 15 amino acids. Per the germline V gene, CDR1 is MNHEY and CDR2 is SVGAGI. The V segment lost 2 bases and the J segment 7 bases; nucleotides outside the gene matches: 6.

This chain uses TRBV5-1 with TRBJ2-7, with D perhaps matching TRBD2 (6 bases). V lost 0 bases and J lost 3, with 10 bases in between. This CDR3 is built from 14 residues. Germline V gives CDR1 SGHRS, CDR2 YFSETQ. CDR3 residues: CASSLVAGSYEQYF. Here the CDR3 DNA reads TGCGCCAGCAGCTTGGTTGCGGGGAGCTACGAGCAGTACTTC.

V and J are TRBV28 and TRBJ1-5; weak D call: TRBD1 (6 bases). The V end was cut by 6 bases, the J end by 5 bases, with 8 bases between. The CDR3 spans 12 residues. CDR1 is MDHEN and CDR2 is SYDVKM in the germline V gene. The CDR3 DNA is TGTGCCAGCAGGTCAGGGGATCAGCCCCAGCATTTT. As protein: CASRSGDQPQHF.

The chain uses TRBV14 and TRBJ1-3; TRBD1 is a possible D gene (6 bases). From germline, CDR1 is SGHDN and CDR2 FVKESK. Trimming took off 2 bases at V and 0 bases at J, with 8 bases between the two ends. The CDR3 has 15 amino acids. The CDR3 DNA sequence: TGTGCCAGCAGCCAAACAGGGCCCTCTGGAAACACCATATATTTT. Its translation is CASSQTGPSGNTIYF.

This chain links TRBV7-3 with TRBJ2-3, with a weak D call TRBD1 (5 bases). Trimming took off 1 base at V and 6 bases at J, with 5 bases between the two ends. Germline-derived CDR1 and CDR2 are SGHTA and FQGTGA. The CDR3 covers 12 residues. The CDR3, as DNA: TGTGCCAGCAGCTTAAAGGGGGATACGCAGTATTTT. Protein product: CASSLKGDTQYF.

The chain recombines TRBV28 with TRBJ2-1; 10 nucleotides align to TRBD1. CDR3 length equals 16 residues. Germline V gene data show CDR1 as MDHEN and CDR2 as SYDVKM. Germline trimming cut 5 bases from V and 5 bases from J; bases unmatched to any gene: 9. CDR3 DNA sequence: TGTGCCAGCAGTCGCAGGAGCGGGACAGGGGACAATGAGCAGTTCTTC. Its translation: CASSRRSGTGDNEQFF.

The chain is built from TRBV27 and TRBJ1-1; tentative D call: TRBD1 (6 bases). Germline-derived CDR1 and CDR2 are MNHEY and SMNVEV (reference sequence). This CDR3 comprises 14 residues. With 6 bases removed from V and 4 bases from J, the gap between germline ends came to 15 bases. CDR3 sequence: CASRGGGAVTEAFF. Written as DNA, the CDR3 is TGTGCCAGCAGAGGGGGGGGCGCAGTCACTGAAGCTTTCTTT.

This rearrangement joins TRBV6-5 to TRBJ2-3; D unclear. V was pared by 0 bases and J by 3 bases, with 10 bases between. The CDR3 runs 15 residues. The germline CDR1 and CDR2 sequences are MNHEY and SVGAGI. For the CDR3, the DNA is TGTGCCAGCAGTTACTCCCTGTCGGGTACAGATACGCAGTATTTT. This codes for CASSYSLSGTDTQYF.

The gene calls are TRBV6-5 and TRBJ1-4, with TRBD1 matching 9 bases. Per germline, CDR1 MNHEY and CDR2 SVGAGI. V trimming: 5 bases; J trimming: 15 bases; junction bases outside the gene matches: 4. The CDR3 length is 11 residues. The CDR3 region is CASSEGTGLFF. The DNA of the CDR3 is TGTGCCAGCAGTGAGGGGACAGGGTTGTTTTTT.

This clone was found once. The chain couples TRBV11-3 to TRBJ2-1, with 10 bases aligning to TRBD2. The CDR3 contains 18 residues. Per germline, CDR1 SGHNT and CDR2 YENEEA. V lost 1 base to trimming and J lost 7 bases; unmatched junction nucleotides: 13. CDR3 DNA: TGTGCCAGCAGCTTAGGAGGAATAGCGGGAGGCGGAAAGAATGAGCAGTTCTTC. Protein sequence: CASSLGGIAGGGKNEQFF.

This chain uses TRBV19 with TRBJ1-1, with D tentatively TRBD1 (6 bases). Trimming removed 5 bases from V and 5 bases from J, with 9 bases in between. Germline assignment: CDR1 LNHDA and CDR2 SQIVND (reference sequence). The CDR3 is 12 amino acids. The chain's CDR3 is CASSLQGTEAFF. The DNA of the CDR3 is TGTGCCAGTAGTCTCCAGGGGACTGAAGCTTTCTTT.

This chain joins TRBV18 and TRBJ2-7; a weak D match, TRBD1 (6 bases). The CDR3 consists of 15 residues. The V end lost 2 bases, the J end lost 6 bases, and 17 bases lay between the germline ends. Germline V gene data show CDR1 as KGHSH and CDR2 as LQKENI. The CDR3 region is CASSPYFQDSGEQYF. CDR3 nucleotide sequence: TGTGCCAGCTCACCATATTTCCAGGACAGTGGCGAGCAGTACTTC.

This clone has just a few counts. This CDR3 is also generated by other DNA sequences in the sample. V usage is TRBV29-1 and J usage is TRBJ2-2; TRBD1 matches at 7 bases. J lost 2 bases, V lost 6 bases, and 6 bases had no gene match. The CDR3 runs to 14 residues. Germline V gene data show CDR1 as SQVTM and CDR2 as ANQGSEA. Written as DNA, the CDR3 is TGCAGCGTAGGAACAGGGGTTAACACCGGGGAGCTGTTTTTT. Its translation: CSVGTGVNTGELFF.

The V and J genes are TRBV10-3 and TRBJ2-1, with D hard to call. V lost 4 bases and J 0 bases, leaving 7 bases between the germline ends. Per germline, CDR1 ENHRY and CDR2 SYGVKD. The CDR3 covers 14 residues. The CDR3: CAISGLASYNEQFF. CDR3 in DNA: TGTGCCATCAGTGGGTTGGCCTCCTACAATGAGCAGTTCTTC.

The CDR3 sequence: CASSSTNHEQYF. The CDR3 DNA follows: TGTGCCAGCAGCTCCACCAACCACGAGCAGTACTTC. The J gene is TRBJ2-5, the V gene TRBV7-8; no definite D call. The assigned J gene may be wrong: the sequence end matches TRBJ2-7 better. The V gene's germline CDR1 is SGHVS and CDR2 FQNEAQ. The length of the CDR3 is 12 residues.

The rearrangement uses TRBV7-9 and TRBJ1-1; no definite D call. CDR3 length: 15 amino acids. Deletions cut 5 bases from V and 1 base from J, with 14 bases between. Germline CDR1 is SEHNR and CDR2 is FQNEAQ (reference sequence). The CDR3 DNA reads TGTGCCAGCAGCCGTAGCCAGCTTGGGAACACTGAAGCTTTCTTT. This gives the protein CASSRSQLGNTEAFF.

This clone was counted once. This CDR3 reads CASSHPSGYYEQYF. The DNA of the CDR3 is TGTGCCAGCAGCCATCCTAGCGGATACTACGAGCAGTACTTC. The gene calls are TRBV16 and TRBJ2-7; 7 nucleotides match TRBD2. Germline V gives CDR1 KGHSY, CDR2 FQNENV. The V segment lost 3 bases and the J segment 3 bases; nucleotides outside the gene matches: 5. The CDR3 is 14 residues long.

This clone was detected only a few times. The J gene is TRBJ1-2, the V gene TRBV10-2; D perhaps matches TRBD1 (6 bases). V was shortened by 0 bases and J by 4 bases, with 15 bases between the two germline ends. Germline V gene data show CDR1 as WSHSY and CDR2 as SAAADI. This CDR3 spans 16 amino acids. The DNA of the CDR3 is TGCGCCAGCAGTGAGTCCCGCAGGGGACCCATCTATGGCTACACCTTC. Translated, it gives CASSESRRGPIYGYTF.

V and J are TRBV19 and TRBJ1-5; 8 bases match TRBD1. Germline values: CDR1 LNHDA, CDR2 SQIVND (reference sequence). This CDR3 is 13 amino acids long. Trimming removed 6 bases from V and 7 bases from J; junction bases left unmatched: 5. The CDR3 DNA is TGTGCCAGTAGGCCGGGACAGGAACAGCCCCAGCATTTT. It translates to CASRPGQEQPQHF. Based on the CDR3 plus reference TRBV19 and TRBJ1-5, the full variable domain is DGGITQSPKYLFRKEGQNVTLSCEQNLNHDAMYWYRQDPGQGLRLIYYSQIVNDFQKGDIAEGYSVSREKKESFPLTVTSAQKNPTAFYLCASRPGQEQPQHFGDGTRLSIL.

This chain uses TRBV5-1 with TRBJ1-1; tentative D call: TRBD1 (6 bases). In germline, CDR1 is SGHRS, CDR2 YFSETQ. The CDR3 extends over 14 amino acids. V was clipped by 6 bases and J by 1 base, with 13 bases between them. The CDR3 here is CASTGGGANTEAFF. CDR3 sequence (DNA): TGCGCCAGCACCGGAGGGGGGGCGAACACTGAAGCTTTCTTT. Looking up the rest from reference TRBV5-1 and TRBJ1-1 gives the full variable domain: KAGVTQTPRYLIKTRGQQVTLSCSPISGHRSVSWYQQTPGQGLQFLFEYFSETQRNKGNFPGRFSGRQFSNSRSEMNVSTLELGDSALYLCASTGGGANTEAFFGQGTRLTVV.

This rearrangement joins TRBV2 to TRBJ2-7; 7 bases align to TRBD2. Per the germline V gene, CDR1 is SNHLY and CDR2 is FYNNEI. CDR3 size: 16 residues. J gave up 2 bases and V 5 bases, and 12 bases lay outside the gene matches. CDR3: CASSPRDYKPTYEQYF. The CDR3 nucleotides read TGTGCCAGCAGTCCTCGGGACTACAAACCTACCTACGAGCAGTACTTC. The variable domain in full, completed from reference TRBV2 and TRBJ2-7, reads EPEVTQTPSHQVTQMGQEVILRCVPISNHLYFYWYRQILGQKVEFLVSFYNNEISEKSEIFDDQFSVERPDGSNFTLKIRSTKLEDSAMYFCASSPRDYKPTYEQYFGPGTRLTVT.

In this sample, this clone turned up a few times. The V gene is TRBV7-9, the J gene TRBJ2-7; 14 bases agree with TRBD2. The CDR3 extends over 15 amino acids. Germline assignment: CDR1 SEHNR and CDR2 FQNEAQ (reference sequence). Trimming at V came to 5 bases and at J to 4 bases, leaving 4 bases not matched to a gene. The CDR3 reads CASSPTSGGEYEQYF. The CDR3 nucleotides read TGTGCCAGCAGCCCGACTAGCGGGGGGGAATACGAGCAGTACTTC.

V usage is TRBV7-1 and J usage is TRBJ2-5, with TRBD2 as a possible D gene (6 bases). TRBV7-1 is noted as an ORF with a role that remains uncertain. This CDR3 has 15 amino acids. V lost 3 bases to trimming and J lost 5 bases, with 16 bases between them. CDR3 residues: CASSSDLKGGETQYF. Here the CDR3 DNA reads TGTGCCAGCAGCTCCGACCTTAAAGGAGGGGAGACCCAGTACTTC.